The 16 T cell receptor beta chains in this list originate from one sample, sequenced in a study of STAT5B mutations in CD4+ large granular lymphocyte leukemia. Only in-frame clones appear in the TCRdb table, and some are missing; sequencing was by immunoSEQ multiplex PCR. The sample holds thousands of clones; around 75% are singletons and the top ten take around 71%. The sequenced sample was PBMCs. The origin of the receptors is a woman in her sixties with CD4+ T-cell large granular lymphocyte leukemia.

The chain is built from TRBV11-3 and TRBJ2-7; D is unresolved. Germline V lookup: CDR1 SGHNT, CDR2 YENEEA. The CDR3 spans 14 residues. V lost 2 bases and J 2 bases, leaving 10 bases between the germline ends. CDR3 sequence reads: CASSLNKAPYEQYF. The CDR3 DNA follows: TGTGCCAGCAGCTTAAACAAGGCCCCCTACGAGCAGTACTTC. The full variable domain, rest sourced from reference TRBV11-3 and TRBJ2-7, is EAGVVQSPRYKIIEKKQPVAFWCNPISGHNTLYWYLQNLGQGPELLIRYENEEAVDDSQLPKDRFSAERLKGVDSTLKIQPAELGDSAVYLCASSLNKAPYEQYFGPGTRLTVT.

In DNA form, the CDR3 reads TGTGCCAGCAGTGGGCGACCGGGACAGGACTACGAGCAGTACTTC. Translating gives CASSGRPGQDYEQYF. J is TRBJ2-7 and V is TRBV6-1, with 8 bases that match TRBD1. The germline gives CDR1 MNHNS, CDR2 SASEGT. The V and J ends lost 4 bases and 3 bases, in that order; junction bases with no gene match: 8. The CDR3 totals 15 residues.

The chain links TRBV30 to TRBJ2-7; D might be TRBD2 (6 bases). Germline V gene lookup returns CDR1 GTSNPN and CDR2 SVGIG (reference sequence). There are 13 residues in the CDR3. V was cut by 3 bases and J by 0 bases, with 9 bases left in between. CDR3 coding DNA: TGTGCCTGGAGAGACGGGAGCTCCTACGAGCAGTACTTC. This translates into CAWRDGSSYEQYF. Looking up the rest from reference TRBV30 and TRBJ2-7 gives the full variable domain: SQTIHQWPATLVQPVGSPLSLECTVEGTSNPNLYWYRQAAGRGLQLLFYSVGIGQISSEVPQNLSASRPQDRQFILSSKKLLLSDSGFYLCAWRDGSSYEQYFGPGTRLTVT.

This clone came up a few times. The CDR3: CASNLGTGRPLAEAFF. CDR3 coding DNA: TGTGCCAGTAACCTCGGGACAGGGAGGCCCCTCGCTGAAGCTTTCTTT. The chain is built from TRBV19 and TRBJ1-1; 9 positions match TRBD1. In germline, CDR1 is LNHDA, CDR2 SQIVND (reference sequence). J lost 6 bases, V lost 7 bases, and 15 bases had no gene match. This CDR3 is 16 amino acids long.

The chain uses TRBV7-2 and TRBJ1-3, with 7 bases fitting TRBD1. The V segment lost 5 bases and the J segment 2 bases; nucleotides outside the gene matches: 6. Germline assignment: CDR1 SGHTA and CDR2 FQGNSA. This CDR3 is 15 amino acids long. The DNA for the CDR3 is TGTGCCAGCAGCCCTCAAACAGGGGCTGGAAACACCATATATTTT. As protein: CASSPQTGAGNTIYF.

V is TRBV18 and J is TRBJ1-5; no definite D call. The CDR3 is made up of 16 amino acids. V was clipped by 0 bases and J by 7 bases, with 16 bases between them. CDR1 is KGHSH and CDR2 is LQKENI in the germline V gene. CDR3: CASSPPGRAGQQPQHF. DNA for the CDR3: TGTGCCAGCTCACCACCGGGAAGGGCTGGGCAACAGCCCCAGCATTTT.

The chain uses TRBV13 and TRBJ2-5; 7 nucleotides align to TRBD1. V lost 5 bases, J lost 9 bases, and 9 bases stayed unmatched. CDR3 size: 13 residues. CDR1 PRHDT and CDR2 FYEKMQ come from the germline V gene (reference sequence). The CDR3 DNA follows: TGTGCCAGCAGCGACCTCAGGGGGTGGGCCCAGTACTTC. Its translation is CASSDLRGWAQYF. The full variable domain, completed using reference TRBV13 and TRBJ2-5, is AAGVIQSPRHLIKEKRETATLKCYPIPRHDTVYWYQQGPGQDPQFLISFYEKMQSDKGSIPDRFSAQQFSDYHSELNMSSLELGDSALYFCASSDLRGWAQYFGPGTRLLVL.

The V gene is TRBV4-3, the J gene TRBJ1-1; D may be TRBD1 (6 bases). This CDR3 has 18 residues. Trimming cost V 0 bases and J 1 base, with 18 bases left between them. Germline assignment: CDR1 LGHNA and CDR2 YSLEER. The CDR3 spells CASSQEIRAGEGNTEAFF. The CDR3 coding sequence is TGCGCCAGCAGCCAAGAGATTAGGGCAGGGGAAGGGAACACTGAAGCTTTCTTT.

The CDR3 here is CASSSLGQGGGTEAFF. The CDR3 DNA reads as TGTGCCAGCAGTTCACTCGGACAGGGAGGAGGGACTGAAGCTTTCTTT. The V gene is TRBV28, the J gene TRBJ1-1, with 8 bases aligning to TRBD1. The CDR3 runs 16 residues. From germline, CDR1 is MDHEN and CDR2 SYDVKM. J gave up 5 bases and V 4 bases, and 12 bases lay outside the gene matches.

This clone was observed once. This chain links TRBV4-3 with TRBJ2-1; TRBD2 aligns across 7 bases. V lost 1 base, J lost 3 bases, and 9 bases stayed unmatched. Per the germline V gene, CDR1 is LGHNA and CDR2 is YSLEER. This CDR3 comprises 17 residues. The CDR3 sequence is CASSQGPASGLYNEQFF. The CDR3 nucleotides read TGCGCCAGCAGCCAAGGCCCCGCTAGCGGCCTCTACAATGAGCAGTTCTTC.

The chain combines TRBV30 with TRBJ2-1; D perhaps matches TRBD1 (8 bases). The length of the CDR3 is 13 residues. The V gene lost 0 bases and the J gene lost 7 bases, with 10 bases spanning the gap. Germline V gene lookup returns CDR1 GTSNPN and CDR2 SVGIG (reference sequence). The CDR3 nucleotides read TGTGCCTGGAGTGTACAGGGGGGGAATGAGCAGTTCTTC. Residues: CAWSVQGGNEQFF.

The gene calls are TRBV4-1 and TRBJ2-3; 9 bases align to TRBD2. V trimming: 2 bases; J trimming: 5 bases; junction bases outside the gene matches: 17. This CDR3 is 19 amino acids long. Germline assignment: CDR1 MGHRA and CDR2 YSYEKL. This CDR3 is CASSQTIRGGGRARDTQYF. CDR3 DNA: TGCGCCAGCAGCCAAACCATTCGGGGTGGCGGGAGGGCCAGAGATACGCAGTATTTT.

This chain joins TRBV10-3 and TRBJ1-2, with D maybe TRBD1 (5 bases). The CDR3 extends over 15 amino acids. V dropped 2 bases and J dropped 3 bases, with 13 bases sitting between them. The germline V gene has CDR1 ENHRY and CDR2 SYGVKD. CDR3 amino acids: CAISEGPGRDYGYTF. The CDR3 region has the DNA TGTGCCATCAGTGAGGGGCCAGGGAGGGACTATGGCTACACCTTC.

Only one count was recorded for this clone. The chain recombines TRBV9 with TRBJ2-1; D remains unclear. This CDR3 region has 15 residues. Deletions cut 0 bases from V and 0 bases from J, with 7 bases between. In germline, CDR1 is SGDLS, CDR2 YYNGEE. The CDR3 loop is CASSVAGPSYNEQFF. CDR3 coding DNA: TGTGCCAGCAGCGTAGCAGGCCCCTCCTACAATGAGCAGTTCTTC.

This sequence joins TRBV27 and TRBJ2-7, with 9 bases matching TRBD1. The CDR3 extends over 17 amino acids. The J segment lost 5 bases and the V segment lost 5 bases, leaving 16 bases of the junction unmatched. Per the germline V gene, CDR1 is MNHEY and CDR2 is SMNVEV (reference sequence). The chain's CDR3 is CASSPSGTGKGYNEQYF. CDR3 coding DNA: TGTGCCAGCAGTCCGTCCGGGACAGGGAAGGGATACAACGAGCAGTACTTC.

DNA for the CDR3: TGCGCCAGCAGTGAGGAGGGCAGCGAGACCCAGTACTTC. It yields the protein CASSEEGSETQYF. This sequence joins TRBV10-1 and TRBJ2-5; D may be TRBD2 (5 bases). CDR3 size: 13 residues. Germline lookup yields CDR1 WNHNN and CDR2 SYGVQD (reference sequence). V lost 2 bases, J lost 5 bases, and 9 bases lay in between.